This T cell receptor (beta chain) was captured by sequencing in a study of T cell repertoires in cytomegalovirus infection. Background on the study: Based on public TCR beta signatures, there were indications of CMV infection and of a matching HLA type.

Whole-study findings and limits: People with CMV and the relevant HLA were identified by cumulative public TCR beta family frequency. In two of eight donors, the top clonotype was HLA-C-restricted CMV-specific.

CDR3 length: 15 amino acids. Germline V gene lookup returns CDR1 DFQATT and CDR2 SNEGSKA (reference sequence). The trim removed 3 bases at V and 7 bases at J, leaving 10 bases unmatched. This clonotype occurred many times. Its antigen is unknown. Each CDR3 protein is one row after TCRdb ran MiXCR on the reads. The profile shows about 240,000 distinct CDR3 sequences, approximately 7% of them singletons. This receptor was taken from a human donor in good health (CMV status not recorded). Some clones in this sample may be carry-over from other donors' samples. Input material: PBMCs. V and J are TRBV20-1 and TRBJ2-1; 9 bases agree with TRBD1. The DNA for the CDR3 is TGCAGTGCTAGGGAACCCGGGACAGGGTCAAATGAGCAGTTCTTC. This sequence encodes CSAREPGTGSNEQFF.